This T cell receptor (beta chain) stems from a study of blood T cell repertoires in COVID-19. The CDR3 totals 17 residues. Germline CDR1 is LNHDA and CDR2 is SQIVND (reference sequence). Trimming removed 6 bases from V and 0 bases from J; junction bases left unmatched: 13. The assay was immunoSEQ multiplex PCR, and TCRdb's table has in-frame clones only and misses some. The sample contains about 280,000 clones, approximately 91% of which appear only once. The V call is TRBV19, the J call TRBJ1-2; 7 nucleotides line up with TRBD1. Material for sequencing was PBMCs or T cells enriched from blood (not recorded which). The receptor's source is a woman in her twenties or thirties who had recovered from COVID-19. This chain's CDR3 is CASSHGDSLLANYGYTF. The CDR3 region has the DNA TGTGCCAGTAGCCATGGGGACAGTCTACTAGCTAACTATGGCTACACCTTC. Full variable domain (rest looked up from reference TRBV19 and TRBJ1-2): DGGITQSPKYLFRKEGQNVTLSCEQNLNHDAMYWYRQDPGQGLRLIYYSQIVNDFQKGDIAEGYSVSREKKESFPLTVTSAQKNPTAFYLCASSHGDSLLANYGYTFGSGTRLTVV.